A selection of T cell receptor beta chains follows, all from one sample in a study of T-cell reconstitution after alpha-beta-depleted transplantation in children. Each CDR3 protein gets one entry after TCRdb re-called the PCR reads with MiXCR. The table lists about 340,000 distinct CDR3 sequences, about 14% of them singletons. Source: PBMCs, taken from the stem cell graft. Source of these receptors: a human donor who donated a stem cell graft to a child with Fanconi anemia. Both conserved end residues are part of each CDR3. A D gene is named only where the DNA matches it firmly. Some rows mark clone size as missing; the rest say once, few, many or name a class of expanded clone.

TRBJ2-3 . TRBV9 TRBD2 CASGLAGSRDTQYF TGTGCCAGCGGACTAGCGGGGTCTAGGGATACGCAGTATTTT
TRBJ1-1 . TRBV5-1 . CASRSGGDELAFF TGCGCCAGCCGCTCGGGGGGAGACGAGTTAGCTTTCTTT
TRBJ2-2 . TRBV12-3/TRBV12-4 . CASSLLGGRTGELFF TGTGCCAGCAGTTTGTTGGGGGGGCGGACCGGGGAGCTGTTTTTT
TRBJ1-2 many TRBV12-3/TRBV12-4 . CASSPQANYGYTF TGTGCCAGCAGCCCACAGGCTAACTATGGCTACACCTTC
TRBJ1-1 many TRBV6-2/TRBV6-3 . CASSEQLMNTEAFF TGTGCCAGCAGTGAACAGCTGATGAACACTGAAGCTTTCTTT
TRBJ2-2 . TRBV7-9 . CASSLTRIDGELFF TGTGCCAGCAGCTTAACTAGGATTGACGGGGAGCTGTTTTTT
TRBJ2-2 . TRBV28 TRBD2 CASSPGGVSAGELFF TGTGCCAGCAGCCCCGGGGGGGTGTCCGCCGGGGAGCTGTTTTTT
TRBJ2-5 . TRBV7-2 TRBD2 CASSQGTSGGETQYF TGTGCCAGCAGCCAAGGGACTAGCGGGGGGGAGACCCAGTACTTC
TRBJ2-3 many TRBV4-3 TRBD2 CASSQDLDSGAPLSTDTQYF TGCGCCAGCAGCCAAGATCTGGATAGCGGGGCACCACTTAGCACAGATACGCAGTATTTT
TRBJ2-5 . TRBV6-1 . CASSRAAGRETQYF TGTGCCAGCAGCCGTGCTGCGGGCCGAGAGACCCAGTACTTC
TRBJ2-3 many TRBV29-1 TRBD2 CSVDAGGTDTQYF TGCAGCGTTGATGCGGGAGGCACAGATACGCAGTATTTT
TRBJ1-1 few TRBV7-2 . CASSLSRDIVSEAFF TGTGCCAGCAGCTTAAGCCGGGACATCGTATCTGAAGCTTTCTTT
TRBJ2-7 . TRBV5-5 TRBD1 CASSFHLGTGIYEQYF TGTGCCAGCAGCTTCCACCTCGGGACAGGGATCTACGAGCAGTACTTC
TRBJ2-3 many TRBV16 . CASSPNMEDTQYF TGTGCCAGCAGCCCAAATATGGAGGATACGCAGTATTTT
TRBJ2-1 few TRBV2 TRBD2 CASTSGGAGEQFF TGTGCCAGCACAAGCGGGGGGGCGGGTGAGCAGTTCTTC
TRBJ2-3 many TRBV4-3 TRBD2 CASSRTGSGGGTDTQYF TGCGCCAGCAGCCGAACAGGGAGCGGGGGAGGCACAGATACGCAGTATTTT
TRBJ2-7 many TRBV30 TRBD1 CAWTRDRDEQYF TGTGCCTGGACCAGGGACAGGGACGAGCAGTACTTC
TRBJ2-7 . TRBV6-2/TRBV6-3 TRBD2 CASRSTTSGSSYEQYF TGTGCCAGCAGATCAACTACTAGCGGAAGCTCCTACGAGCAGTACTTC
TRBJ2-2 . TRBV20-1 TRBD1 CSARQGKYPGELFF TGCAGTGCTCGACAGGGGAAGTATCCCGGGGAGCTGTTTTTT
TRBJ2-7 . TRBV19 TRBD2 CASSTLSGGTYEQYF TGTGCCAGTAGTACTCTCAGCGGGGGGACCTACGAGCAGTACTTC
TRBJ1-2 . TRBV6-2/TRBV6-3 . CASSQVGRGYTF TGTGCCAGCAGCCAGGTGGGGCGAGGCTACACCTTC
TRBJ2-2 . TRBV4-3 TRBD1 CASSQDRLSGTGVTGELFF TGCGCCAGCAGCCAAGACCGACTCTCCGGGACAGGGGTAACCGGGGAGCTGTTTTTT
TRBJ1-3 few TRBV6-5 . CASSSLPRGAGNTIYF TGTGCCAGCAGTTCCCTACCCCGGGGGGCTGGAAACACCATATATTTT
TRBJ1-3 few TRBV6-1 TRBD1 CASSRDSSSGNTIYF TGTGCCAGCAGTAGGGACAGTAGCTCTGGAAACACCATATATTTT
TRBJ2-7 few TRBV29-1 . CSVGVGDLYEQYF TGCAGCGTTGGGGTGGGGGACCTCTACGAGCAGTACTTC
TRBJ2-3 few TRBV18 . CASSPFDADTQYF TGTGCCAGCTCACCTTTCGACGCAGATACGCAGTATTTT
TRBJ1-4 . TRBV20-1 . CSAREAVINEKLFF TGCAGTGCTAGAGAAGCGGTAATTAATGAAAAACTGTTTTTT
TRBJ2-2 once TRBV5-1 TRBD1 CASSLGTGRTTGELFF TGCGCCAGCAGCCTAGGGACAGGGCGAACCACCGGGGAGCTGTTTTTT
TRBJ2-1 few TRBV5-8 TRBD1 CASSLEGTESYNEQFF TGTGCCAGCAGCTTGGAAGGGACAGAAAGCTACAATGAGCAGTTCTTC
TRBJ1-4 many TRBV9 . CASSTRDNSNEKLFF TGTGCCAGCAGCACCCGGGACAACTCTAATGAAAAACTGTTTTTT
TRBJ2-3 many TRBV7-6 . CASSFLSDTQYF TGTGCCAGCAGCTTTCTGTCAGATACGCAGTATTTT
TRBJ2-2 . TRBV29-1 . CSALRRAGSNTGELFF TGCAGCGCTCTCCGGCGAGCAGGGTCGAACACCGGGGAGCTGTTTTTT
TRBJ1-1 . TRBV4-2 . CASSQDLLGRRNTEAFF TGTGCCAGCAGCCAAGATCTTCTGGGACGGAGGAACACTGAAGCTTTCTTT
TRBJ1-1 . TRBV2 TRBD1 CASSDETGGYAEAFF TGTGCCAGCAGTGACGAAACAGGGGGCTATGCTGAAGCTTTCTTT
TRBJ1-6 many TRBV5-4 . CASSLEQTNSPLHF TGTGCCAGCAGCTTGGAGCAGACCAATTCACCCCTCCACTTT
TRBJ2-1 . TRBV20-1 . CSARDSRSSEEFF TGCAGTGCTAGAGATTCGCGGTCCAGTGAGGAGTTCTTC
TRBJ2-1 few TRBV11-2 . CASSLEASPVEQFF TGTGCCAGCAGCTTAGAAGCCTCACCAGTGGAGCAGTTCTTC
TRBJ2-7 . TRBV7-9 TRBD1 CASSLGTGIYEQYF TGTGCCAGCAGCCTCGGGACAGGGATCTACGAGCAGTACTTC
TRBJ2-1 many TRBV10-3 . CAIRENPNEQFF TGTGCCATCAGAGAAAACCCCAATGAGCAGTTCTTC
TRBJ2-2 few TRBV5-6 . CASSSAPRSTGELFF TGTGCCAGCAGCTCTGCGCCCCGAAGCACCGGGGAGCTGTTTTTT